The rows below give T cell receptor beta chains drawn from one sample of a study of blood T cell repertoires in COVID-19. The assay was immunoSEQ multiplex PCR, and TCRdb's table has in-frame clones only and misses some. The sample lists a few hundred thousand clones, about nine tenths occurring once. The specimen sequenced was peripheral blood. The receptors were sampled from a man aged 40-55 years who had recovered from COVID-19. Each CDR3 is given with its conserved first and last residue. D genes are given only for firm matches. A clone size is listed for some rows: how often the clone was seen (once, few, many), or a class if it is expanded.

d_call: TRBD2; v_call: TRBV6-2/TRBV6-3; clone_size: once; j_call: TRBJ2-3; cdr3_nt: TGTGCCAGCAGTTACTCGACTAGCCGGGGTGGCACAGATACGCAGTATTTT; cdr3_aa: CASSYSTSRGGTDTQYF
d_call: TRBD1; v_call: TRBV19; clone_size: -; j_call: TRBJ1-6; cdr3_nt: TGTGCCAGTAGTATCCCCGGGACAGGGAATAACTCACCCCTCCACTTT; cdr3_aa: CASSIPGTGNNSPLHF
d_call: TRBD2; v_call: TRBV5-4; clone_size: -; j_call: TRBJ2-2; cdr3_nt: TGTGCCAGCAGCTGGGGGGAGGGGAGGACCGGGGAGCTGTTTTTT; cdr3_aa: CASSWGEGRTGELFF
d_call: -; v_call: TRBV6-5; clone_size: -; j_call: TRBJ1-4; cdr3_nt: TGTGCCAGCAGTTACCGGCCGGGGGTGACTAATGAAAAACTGTTTTTT; cdr3_aa: CASSYRPGVTNEKLFF
d_call: TRBD2; v_call: TRBV12-5; clone_size: -; j_call: TRBJ2-5; cdr3_nt: TGTGCTAGCGCGACTAGCGGGGTACAAGAGACCCAGTACTTC; cdr3_aa: CASATSGVQETQYF
d_call: -; v_call: TRBV4-3; clone_size: -; j_call: TRBJ1-1; cdr3_nt: TGCGCCAGCAGCCAAAGTCTAGGAAACATGAACACTGAAGCTTTCTTT; cdr3_aa: CASSQSLGNMNTEAFF
d_call: -; v_call: TRBV15; clone_size: -; j_call: TRBJ2-5; cdr3_nt: TGTGCCACCAGCAGAGTACTAGCCCAAAAAGAGACCCAGTACTTC; cdr3_aa: CATSRVLAQKETQYF
d_call: TRBD2; v_call: TRBV6-6; clone_size: -; j_call: TRBJ2-5; cdr3_nt: TGTGCCAGCAGTCGAACTCCCGCTAGCGGGAGGGCCTTTGAGACCCAGTACTTC; cdr3_aa: CASSRTPASGRAFETQYF
d_call: TRBD1; v_call: TRBV29-1; clone_size: -; j_call: TRBJ2-3; cdr3_nt: TGCAGCGTTGGCCGGGGACAGGGACGCGGGACAGATACGCAGTATTTT; cdr3_aa: CSVGRGQGRGTDTQYF
d_call: TRBD1; v_call: TRBV7-2; clone_size: -; j_call: TRBJ2-5; cdr3_nt: TGTGCCAGCAGACCCGACAGGGGGCGCGCGGAGACCCAGTACTTC; cdr3_aa: CASRPDRGRAETQYF
d_call: -; v_call: TRBV5-1; clone_size: -; j_call: TRBJ1-3; cdr3_nt: TGCGCCAGCAGCTTCGGGACATTCTCTGGAAACACCATATATTTT; cdr3_aa: CASSFGTFSGNTIYF
d_call: -; v_call: TRBV30; clone_size: -; j_call: TRBJ1-5; cdr3_nt: TGTGCCTGGAGTGAAGGGGGATATAGCAATCAGCCCCAGCATTTT; cdr3_aa: CAWSEGGYSNQPQHF
d_call: -; v_call: TRBV18; clone_size: once; j_call: TRBJ1-4; cdr3_nt: TGTGCCAGCTCACCCCTGTCGTTTGAAAAACTGTTTTTT; cdr3_aa: CASSPLSFEKLFF
d_call: TRBD1; v_call: TRBV27; clone_size: -; j_call: TRBJ2-7; cdr3_nt: TGTGCCAGCAGTTCCTGGACAGGGGGGTTAAGTGAGCAGTACTTC; cdr3_aa: CASSSWTGGLSEQYF
d_call: -; v_call: TRBV4-3; clone_size: -; j_call: TRBJ1-4; cdr3_nt: TGCGCCAGCAGCCAAGTTAGCGGGACGGGGGGTGAAAAACTGTTTTTT; cdr3_aa: CASSQVSGTGGEKLFF
d_call: -; v_call: TRBV19; clone_size: -; j_call: TRBJ1-5; cdr3_nt: TGTGCCAGTAGGACGATACAGGGCCCTCAGCCCCAGCATTTT; cdr3_aa: CASRTIQGPQPQHF
d_call: -; v_call: TRBV5-4; clone_size: -; j_call: TRBJ2-1; cdr3_nt: TGTGCCAGGAGGGAGGGGGGCTCCTACAATGAGCAGTTCTTC; cdr3_aa: CARREGGSYNEQFF
d_call: TRBD2; v_call: TRBV5-1; clone_size: -; j_call: TRBJ2-3; cdr3_nt: TGCGCCAGCATGTCGGGGGGGCTTTCAGATACGCAGTATTTT; cdr3_aa: CASMSGGLSDTQYF
d_call: -; v_call: TRBV1; clone_size: -; j_call: TRBJ2-1; cdr3_nt: TGCACCAGCAGCCAAGTTCGCAGCGGTCCTAGAGCCTACAATGAGCAGTTCTTC; cdr3_aa: CTSSQVRSGPRAYNEQFF
d_call: -; v_call: TRBV6-5; clone_size: few; j_call: TRBJ2-1; cdr3_nt: TGTGCCAGCAGCGACAGACCACGTGGAGATGAGCAGTTCTTC; cdr3_aa: CASSDRPRGDEQFF
d_call: -; v_call: TRBV13; clone_size: -; j_call: TRBJ1-1; cdr3_nt: TGTGCCAGCAGCTTCCTGCCAGGGGACCTCGAAGCTTTCTTT; cdr3_aa: CASSFLPGDLEAFF
d_call: -; v_call: TRBV11-3; clone_size: -; j_call: TRBJ2-1; cdr3_nt: TGTGCCAGCAGCCGAGGGGGAGGGTCCTACAATGAGCAGTTCTTC; cdr3_aa: CASSRGGGSYNEQFF
d_call: -; v_call: TRBV7-9; clone_size: -; j_call: TRBJ2-5; cdr3_nt: TGTGCCAGCAGCCGGGACACCCGCGAGACCCAGTACTTC; cdr3_aa: CASSRDTRETQYF
d_call: TRBD1; v_call: TRBV4-3; clone_size: -; j_call: TRBJ1-4; cdr3_nt: TGCGCCAGCAGCCAGAGAGGGACAGGGAATGAAAAACTGTTTTTT; cdr3_aa: CASSQRGTGNEKLFF
d_call: -; v_call: TRBV5-1; clone_size: -; j_call: TRBJ2-2; cdr3_nt: TGCGCCAGCAGCTTAGGTGTTGCGGCGAGGACCGGGGAGCTGTTTTTT; cdr3_aa: CASSLGVAARTGELFF
d_call: -; v_call: TRBV7-2; clone_size: -; j_call: TRBJ1-2; cdr3_nt: TGTGCCAGCAGCTTCACGGGGGGTTATGGCTACACCTTC; cdr3_aa: CASSFTGGYGYTF
d_call: TRBD2; v_call: TRBV6-5; clone_size: -; j_call: TRBJ2-1; cdr3_nt: TGTGCCAGCGGGGGGGGAGATGAGCAGTTCTTC; cdr3_aa: CASGGGDEQFF
d_call: TRBD1; v_call: TRBV6-5; clone_size: -; j_call: TRBJ1-1; cdr3_nt: TGTGCCAGCAGTCCCACAGGGGTGAACACTGAAGCTTTCTTT; cdr3_aa: CASSPTGVNTEAFF
d_call: TRBD1; v_call: TRBV29-1; clone_size: -; j_call: TRBJ2-3; cdr3_nt: TGCAGCGTTGAAGAGCGGGACAGGGGAACAGATACGCAGTATTTT; cdr3_aa: CSVEERDRGTDTQYF
d_call: -; v_call: TRBV4-3; clone_size: -; j_call: TRBJ2-7; cdr3_nt: TGCGCCAGCAGCCAAGGCTCCTCTCCGGGAGTCACCTACGAGCAGTACTTC; cdr3_aa: CASSQGSSPGVTYEQYF
d_call: TRBD1; v_call: TRBV5-4; clone_size: -; j_call: TRBJ2-3; cdr3_nt: TGTGCCAGCAGCTCCCCCCGACAGGGGGTCCCAGATACGCAGTATTTT; cdr3_aa: CASSSPRQGVPDTQYF
d_call: TRBD1; v_call: TRBV6-1; clone_size: -; j_call: TRBJ1-5; cdr3_nt: TGTGCCAGCAGGGAAGGGGGCGGCGGCAATCAGCCCCAGCATTTT; cdr3_aa: CASREGGGGNQPQHF
d_call: -; v_call: TRBV3-1/TRBV3-2; clone_size: -; j_call: TRBJ1-4; cdr3_nt: TGTGCCAGCAGCCAAGGGAACAGGGAAGAGGAAAAACTGTTTTTT; cdr3_aa: CASSQGNREEEKLFF
d_call: TRBD2; v_call: TRBV19; clone_size: -; j_call: TRBJ2-1; cdr3_nt: TGTGCCAGTAGTCTAGCGGGAGGGTACAATGAGCAGTTCTTC; cdr3_aa: CASSLAGGYNEQFF
d_call: TRBD2; v_call: TRBV5-1; clone_size: once; j_call: TRBJ2-1; cdr3_nt: TGCGCCAGCAAGCTGGGACTAGCGGGAATCTCCTACAATGAGCAGTTCTTC; cdr3_aa: CASKLGLAGISYNEQFF
d_call: -; v_call: TRBV5-1; clone_size: -; j_call: TRBJ2-1; cdr3_nt: TGCGCCAGCAGCTTCGGACTCGTCGGAACAAGGTCCTACAATGAGCAGTTCTTC; cdr3_aa: CASSFGLVGTRSYNEQFF
d_call: TRBD2; v_call: TRBV6-2/TRBV6-3; clone_size: few; j_call: TRBJ2-1; cdr3_nt: TGTGCCAGCAGTTACCGTTTGGGACTAGCGGGATTCAGCTCCTACAATGAGCAGTTCTTC; cdr3_aa: CASSYRLGLAGFSSYNEQFF
d_call: -; v_call: TRBV9; clone_size: -; j_call: TRBJ2-1; cdr3_nt: TGTGCCAGCTCAATCACTACGACTAGACATTATCCTGAGCAGTTCTTC; cdr3_aa: CASSITTTRHYPEQFF
d_call: -; v_call: TRBV18; clone_size: -; j_call: TRBJ2-3; cdr3_nt: TGTGCCAGCTCACTCGGGGTCTCACAGCGAGATACGCAGTATTTT; cdr3_aa: CASSLGVSQRDTQYF
d_call: -; v_call: TRBV28; clone_size: -; j_call: TRBJ1-2; cdr3_nt: TGTGCCAGCAGCTCTGGGGGGGTCTATGGCTACACCTTC; cdr3_aa: CASSSGGVYGYTF
d_call: -; v_call: TRBV6-2/TRBV6-3; clone_size: -; j_call: TRBJ1-4; cdr3_nt: TGTGCCAGCAGTTACTACACATACGAAAAACTGTTTTTT; cdr3_aa: CASSYYTYEKLFF
d_call: TRBD1; v_call: TRBV15; clone_size: -; j_call: TRBJ1-6; cdr3_nt: TGTGCCACCAGCAGAGCGCAGGGGGCGCGTAACGTTCCACCCCTCCACTTT; cdr3_aa: CATSRAQGARNVPPLHF
d_call: -; v_call: TRBV9; clone_size: -; j_call: TRBJ2-1; cdr3_nt: TGTGCCAGCAGCGTAGCGGTGTCGTATGAGCAGTTCTTC; cdr3_aa: CASSVAVSYEQFF
d_call: TRBD1; v_call: TRBV6-1; clone_size: few; j_call: TRBJ1-5; cdr3_nt: TGTGCCAGCAGTGAAGGGGCAGGGGGTGGACAGCCCCAGCATTTT; cdr3_aa: CASSEGAGGGQPQHF
d_call: TRBD1; v_call: TRBV5-1; clone_size: -; j_call: TRBJ1-6; cdr3_nt: TGCGCCAGCAGCTTAGGGACAGGGGGTGATAATTCACCCCTCCACTTT; cdr3_aa: CASSLGTGGDNSPLHF